The TCR beta chain under discussion was sequenced for a study of blood T cell repertoires in COVID-19. This CDR3 contains 14 residues. The V end lost 3 bases, the J end lost 6 bases, and 14 bases lay between the germline ends. Germline loops: CDR1 SGHRS, CDR2 YFSETQ. Original methodology: Counts of nucleated cells, estimated from reference gene primer amplification, were obtained. TCRdb's copy holds only in-frame clones and misses some; the assay was immunoSEQ multiplex PCR. The V and J calls and clone size come from that table; D and trimming were worked out from the DNA. The sample gives 88,000 or so clones, about 85% of which show up once; nearly 25% is in the top ten.

The chain carries TRBV5-1 and TRBJ2-3; D may be TRBD1 (6 bases). The TCR was taken from a human donor in a cohort sampled during active COVID-19. The sample consisted of peripheral blood. Here the CDR3 DNA reads TGCGCCAGCAGCTACGGACAGTTTCAGGATACGCAGTATTTT. Translation: CASSYGQFQDTQYF.